The 26 T cell receptor beta chains below come from one sample, sequenced in a study of cytomegalovirus exposure and HLA in healthy donors. This PCR relied on a set of 60 Vbeta primers and 13 Jbeta primers. Libraries were prepared by immunoSEQ multiplex PCR; TCRdb keeps only in-frame clonotypes and omits some of them. The sample holds tens of thousands of clones, about nine tenths seen once. Sequenced material: PBMCs. The receptors originated from a woman in her forties in good health and CMV-seropositive.

V gene TRBV19 combines with J gene TRBJ2-2, with D perhaps matching TRBD1 (5 bases). Trimming shortened V by 5 bases and J by 1 base, and 17 bases separated the two germline ends. The CDR3 extends over 17 amino acids. Germline CDR1 LNHDA, CDR2 SQIVND (reference sequence). The CDR3 reads CASSFLSLGQNTGELFF. CDR3 sequence (DNA): TGTGCCAGTAGTTTTCTCTCGTTAGGACAGAACACCGGGGAGCTGTTTTTT.

This clone was detected only a few times. The CDR3 reads CASSLGQGVAEAFF. The CDR3 region has the DNA TGTGCCAGCAGCTTAGGCCAGGGGGTGGCTGAAGCTTTCTTT. The chain carries TRBV7-9 and TRBJ1-1, with 7 bases identical to TRBD1. This CDR3 contains 14 residues. Germline CDR1 reads SEHNR; CDR2 reads FQNEAQ (reference sequence). V shed 1 base, J shed 6 bases, and the junction held 5 bases outside the gene matches.

This clone was observed once. The V call is TRBV6-5, the J call TRBJ2-3, with D unclear. Germline CDR1 MNHEY, CDR2 SVGAGI. The CDR3 length is 14 residues. V lost 6 bases and J lost 0, with 10 bases in between. The CDR3 DNA reads as TGTGCCAGCAGAACAGCAATCAGCACAGATACGCAGTATTTT. Its protein product is CASRTAISTDTQYF.

The chain uses TRBV2 and TRBJ2-2; a weak D match, TRBD1 (6 bases). The CDR3 totals 13 residues. Germline V gene sequence: CDR1 SNHLY, CDR2 FYNNEI. The V and J ends lost 7 bases and 4 bases respectively, with 10 bases between them. CDR3 nucleotide sequence: TGTGCCAGCACCCCAGGGGTCACCGGGGAGCTGTTTTTT. This translates into CASTPGVTGELFF.

The genes are TRBV18 and TRBJ2-1, with TRBD1 matching 10 bases. Trimming cost V 3 bases and J 3 bases; bases outside gene matches: 2. The CDR3 is 15 residues long. Germline V gene data show CDR1 as KGHSH and CDR2 as LQKENI. CDR3 sequence reads: CASSPTGGIYNEQFF. The CDR3 DNA sequence: TGTGCCAGCTCACCGACAGGGGGCATCTACAATGAGCAGTTCTTC.

The V gene is TRBV12-5, the J gene TRBJ1-1, with 7 nucleotides matching TRBD1. V lost 6 bases to trimming and J lost 7 bases; unmatched junction nucleotides: 8. CDR1 and CDR2 (germline): LGHNT, FRNRAP. This CDR3 has 13 residues. The CDR3, as DNA: TGTGCTAGTGGCCTGGGACAGTCCTGTGAAGCTTTCTTT. It translates to CASGLGQSCEAFF.

CDR3 nucleotides: TGTGCCAGCAGCTTGGGAGCTACACCCAGGGGTTGGGTTGAAGCTTTCTTT. Translated, it gives CASSLGATPRGWVEAFF. The V and J genes are TRBV5-6 and TRBJ1-1, with a weak D call TRBD1 (6 bases). This CDR3 is 17 amino acids long. Between the trimmed V and J ends, which lost 0 bases and 7 bases, there was a span of 22 bases. Germline CDR1 is SGHDT and CDR2 is YYEEEE.

The table lists this clone with a few counts. This chain uses TRBV19 with TRBJ2-7; D is possibly TRBD2 (5 bases). This CDR3 is 14 amino acids long. With 1 base removed from V and 7 bases from J, the gap between germline ends came to 14 bases. Germline V gene data show CDR1 as LNHDA and CDR2 as SQIVND (reference sequence). The CDR3 DNA follows: TGTGCCAGTAGTATAGTGGTCCCATCGGGGGAGCAGTACTTC. It encodes CASSIVVPSGEQYF.

This sequence joins TRBV5-6 and TRBJ2-3, with D perhaps matching TRBD2 (6 bases). CDR1 and CDR2 (germline): SGHDT, YYEEEE. Trimming took 0 bases from V and 0 from J, leaving 8 bases between them. The CDR3 has 15 amino acids. This CDR3 is CASSLGGISTDTQYF. In nucleotides, the CDR3 is TGTGCCAGCAGCTTGGGCGGGATTAGCACAGATACGCAGTATTTT.

This clone was detected once. V and J are TRBV9 and TRBJ1-1; 8 nucleotides agree with TRBD1. CDR3 length equals 14 residues. V dropped 3 bases and J dropped 4; count of bases not matched to a gene: 5. CDR1 and CDR2 (germline): SGDLS, YYNGEE. The CDR3 sequence is CASSATGVRTEAFF. The CDR3 bases are TGTGCCAGCAGCGCGACAGGGGTACGCACTGAAGCTTTCTTT.

In its sample, this clone was seen a few times. The chain couples TRBV11-2 to TRBJ1-1; 8 nucleotides agree with TRBD1. Germline loops: CDR1 SGHAT, CDR2 FQNNGV. This CDR3 region has 15 residues. V dropped 0 bases and J dropped 4; count of bases not matched to a gene: 4. CDR3 region: CASSLEDRVITEAFF. CDR3 bases: TGTGCCAGCAGCTTAGAGGACAGGGTCATCACTGAAGCTTTCTTT. Looking up the rest from reference TRBV11-2 and TRBJ1-1 gives the full variable domain: EAGVAQSPRYKIIEKRQSVAFWCNPISGHATLYWYQQILGQGPKLLIQFQNNGVVDDSQLPKDRFSAERLKGVDSTLKIQPAKLEDSAVYLCASSLEDRVITEAFFGQGTRLTVV.

The rearrangement uses TRBV19 and TRBJ2-1; 11 nucleotides align to TRBD2. The ends lost 1 base at V and 8 bases at J; junction bases unmatched: 4. This CDR3 spans 15 amino acids. The germline V gene encodes CDR1 LNHDA and CDR2 SQIVND (reference sequence). The CDR3 nucleotides are TGTGCCAGTAGTATAGTAGCGGGGGGGCCCTATGAGCAGTTCTTC. As protein: CASSIVAGGPYEQFF. Variable domain in full (rest from reference TRBV19 and TRBJ2-1): DGGITQSPKYLFRKEGQNVTLSCEQNLNHDAMYWYRQDPGQGLRLIYYSQIVNDFQKGDIAEGYSVSREKKESFPLTVTSAQKNPTAFYLCASSIVAGGPYEQFFGPGTRLTVL.

The V and J genes are TRBV2 and TRBJ1-1; the D is unclear. The length of the CDR3 is 14 residues. The V end was cut by 6 bases, the J end by 0 bases, with 11 bases between. CDR1 is SNHLY and CDR2 is FYNNEI in the germline V gene. The CDR3 loop is CASSVARVNTEAFF. CDR3 nucleotide sequence: TGTGCCAGCAGCGTGGCTCGGGTGAACACTGAAGCTTTCTTT.

The chain has TRBV18 and TRBJ2-7; 8 bases align to TRBD1. The CDR3 has 14 residues. Trimming took 3 bases from V and 8 from J; bases not matched to a gene: 9. Per germline, CDR1 KGHSH and CDR2 LQKENI. CDR3 region: CASSPGQGFGQQYF. As DNA, the CDR3 is TGTGCCAGCTCACCCGGACAGGGTTTCGGGCAGCAGTACTTC.

This clone was seen only a few times. This chain joins TRBV5-5 and TRBJ1-4; TRBD1 matches 7 bases. CDR3 length: 15 residues. V lost 4 bases, J lost 5 bases, and 8 bases stayed unmatched. In germline, CDR1 is SGHKS, CDR2 YYEKEE (reference sequence). The CDR3 DNA sequence: TGTGCCAGCAGCCCTCGACAGGGCGAAAATGAAAAACTGTTTTTT. Protein product: CASSPRQGENEKLFF.

With respect to this clone: The same CDR3 also results from other DNA sequences found in this sample. The chain joins TRBV7-2 to TRBJ1-3; D gene ambiguous. Germline V gene data show CDR1 as SGHTA and CDR2 as FQGNSA. Trimming stripped 1 base from V and 0 bases from J, with 4 bases between. The CDR3 covers 14 residues. The DNA for the CDR3 is TGTGCCAGCAGCTTAGTAGTCTCTGGAAACACCATATATTTT. Encoded protein: CASSLVVSGNTIYF.

Here the CDR3 reads CASSGPGQGETQYF. CDR3 coding DNA: TGTGCCAGCAGCGGCCCGGGACAAGGAGAGACCCAGTACTTC. V is TRBV9 and J is TRBJ2-5, with D possibly TRBD1 on 6 matching bases. The CDR3 extends over 14 amino acids. CDR1 is SGDLS, CDR2 YYNGEE, per germline. V gave up 3 bases and J gave up 4 bases, with 13 bases separating them. The variable domain in full, completed from reference TRBV9 and TRBJ2-5, reads DSGVTQTPKHLITATGQRVTLRCSPRSGDLSVYWYQQSLDQGLQFLIQYYNGEERAKGNILERFSAQQFPDLHSELNLSSLELGDSALYFCASSGPGQGETQYFGPGTRLLVL.

This clone came up once. The chain links TRBV7-8 to TRBJ1-6, with D uncertain. The V end lost 0 bases, the J end lost 3 bases, and 3 bases lay between the germline ends. The CDR3 runs to 14 residues. CDR1 is SGHVS, CDR2 FQNEAQ, per germline. CDR3 DNA: TGTGCCAGCAGCTTAGCCAACTATAATTCACCCCTCCACTTT. It yields the protein CASSLANYNSPLHF.

The chain has TRBV5-1 and TRBJ2-7; D uncertain. Germline loops: CDR1 SGHRS, CDR2 YFSETQ. The CDR3 is made up of 12 amino acids. V lost 4 bases to trimming and J lost 2 bases, with 7 bases between them. The CDR3 nucleotides are TGCGCCAGCAGCCTGAGTACCTACGAGCAGTACTTC. It yields the protein CASSLSTYEQYF.

The V call is TRBV28, the J call TRBJ2-3, with TRBD2 matching 9 bases. Germline values: CDR1 MDHEN, CDR2 SYDVKM. Trimming at V came to 3 bases and at J to 4 bases, leaving 11 bases not matched to a gene. This CDR3 is built from 17 residues. The CDR3 protein is CASSFELASGGPDTQYF. As DNA, the CDR3 is TGTGCCAGCAGTTTCGAACTCGCCAGCGGGGGGCCAGATACGCAGTATTTT.

For the CDR3, the DNA is TGTGCCTCCGGGGGGGGGCCTCGTTTCGGGGAGCTGTTTTTT. Its translation: CASGGGPRFGELFF. The V call is TRBV28, the J call TRBJ2-2, with 8 bases identical to TRBD2. This CDR3 is built from 14 residues. Germline lookup yields CDR1 MDHEN and CDR2 SYDVKM. V shed 11 bases, J shed 7 bases, and the junction held 12 bases outside the gene matches.

CDR3 in amino acids: CASSPGTGGEDTQYF. CDR3 bases: TGTGCCAGCAGCCCCGGGACAGGGGGCGAAGATACGCAGTATTTT. V is TRBV11-3 and J is TRBJ2-3, with 12 bases aligning to TRBD1. After removal of 5 bases from V and 5 bases from J, the junction contained 5 bases not matched to a gene. Germline CDR1 and CDR2: SGHNT and YENEEA. This CDR3 has 15 amino acids.

The V and J genes are TRBV2 and TRBJ1-1; the match to TRBD1 covers 7 bases. CDR1 and CDR2 (germline): SNHLY, FYNNEI. The V and J ends lost 6 bases and 4 bases, in that order; junction bases with no gene match: 8. The CDR3 length is 14 residues. The CDR3 reads CASRTSQGSTEAFF. CDR3 coding DNA: TGTGCCAGCAGAACGTCACAGGGGAGCACTGAAGCTTTCTTT.

This clone appeared a single time. The J gene is TRBJ1-2, the V gene TRBV13, with a weak D call TRBD1 (5 bases). CDR1 is PRHDT and CDR2 is FYEKMQ in the germline V gene (reference sequence). Trimming pared 5 bases from V and 2 bases from J, leaving 15 bases between. The CDR3 spans 15 residues. CDR3 sequence: CASSQIPTVNYGYTF. In nucleotides, the CDR3 is TGTGCCAGCAGCCAAATCCCGACAGTAAACTATGGCTACACCTTC.

The chain uses TRBV5-1 and TRBJ2-5; D is perhaps TRBD1 (5 bases). This CDR3 comprises 13 residues. Trimming removed 1 base at V and 4 bases at J, with 8 bases between. Germline loops: CDR1 SGHRS, CDR2 YFSETQ. The CDR3, as DNA: TGCGCCAGCAGCTTGAGGCAGGGAGAGACCCAGTACTTC. Translation: CASSLRQGETQYF.

Only a few counts were recorded for this clone. The genes are TRBV6-4 and TRBJ2-2, with a tentative D call TRBD1 (5 bases). Germline CDR1 MRHNA, CDR2 SNTAGT. Trimming cost V 2 bases and J 5 bases, with 9 bases left between them. CDR3 length equals 14 residues. CDR3 loop: CASSDRGRTGELFF. CDR3 nucleotides: TGTGCCAGCAGTGACAGGGGTCGAACCGGGGAGCTGTTTTTT.